This TCR beta chain was captured in a study of T cells in localized non-small cell lung cancer. Study-level findings and limits: Because only a single region of the tumor was sequenced, heterogeneity remains possible. Of the tissues analyzed, uninvolved adjacent lung showed maximal T cell clonality, greater than tumor. Paired adjacent lung recovered a median around 60 of the top 100 tumor clones.

The CDR3 has 14 residues. The junction had 9 bases not matched to a gene; V was cut back by 7 bases and J by 7 bases. Germline assignment: CDR1 MNHNS and CDR2 SASEGT. This clone came up once. Antigen: not known. The protocol was immunoSEQ multiplex PCR, while the TCRdb copy is restricted to in-frame clones and leaves out a portion. The table includes some 20,000 clones, about 90% detected once. The origin of this receptor is a man aged 40-75 years with stage II squamous cell lung carcinoma. Here the sequenced sample was PBMCs, taken before any cancer treatment. The V and J genes are TRBV6-1 and TRBJ1-5; 8 bases align to TRBD1. CDR3 protein: CASNDRGGGQPQHF. In nucleotides, the CDR3 is TGTGCCAGCAATGACAGGGGCGGGGGACAGCCCCAGCATTTT.